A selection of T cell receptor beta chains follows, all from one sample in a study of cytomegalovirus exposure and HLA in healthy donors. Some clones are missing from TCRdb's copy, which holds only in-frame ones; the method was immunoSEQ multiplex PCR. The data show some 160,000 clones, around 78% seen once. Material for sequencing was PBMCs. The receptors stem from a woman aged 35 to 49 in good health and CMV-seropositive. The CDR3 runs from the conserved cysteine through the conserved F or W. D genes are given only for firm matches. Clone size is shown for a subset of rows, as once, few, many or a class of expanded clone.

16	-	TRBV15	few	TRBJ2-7	TGTGCCACCAGCGGAGGACTGAGGGAAAGCTCCTACGAGCAGTACTTC	CATSGGLRESSYEQYF
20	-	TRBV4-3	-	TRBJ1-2	TGCGCCAGCAGCCAAGACCTGGGCCCCACGGTCTCTGTGGCCGGGAATGGCTACACCTTC	CASSQDLGPTVSVAGNGYTF
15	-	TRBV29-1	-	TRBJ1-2	TGCAGCGTTGCGGGCGGCAGGGGAGTAGACTATGGCTACACCTTC	CSVAGGRGVDYGYTF
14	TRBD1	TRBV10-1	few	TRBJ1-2	TGCGCCAGCAGTGAGTCGGGACAGAACTATGGCTACACCTTC	CASSESGQNYGYTF
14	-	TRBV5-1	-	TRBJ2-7	TGCGCCAGCAGCTCCGGCGGGCCCCGGTCCGAGCAGTACTTC	CASSSGGPRSEQYF
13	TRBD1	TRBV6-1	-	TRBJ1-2	TGTGCCAGCAGAGGAGGACAGGGATATGGCTACACCTTC	CASRGGQGYGYTF
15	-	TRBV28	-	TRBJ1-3	TGTGCCAGCAGTTTAAGGGGGGGCTCTGGAAACACCATATATTTT	CASSLRGGSGNTIYF
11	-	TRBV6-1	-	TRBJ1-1	TGTGCCAGCACTGGGGGGGTTGAAGCTTTCTTT	CASTGGVEAFF
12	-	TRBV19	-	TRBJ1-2	TGTGCCAGTAGCCCCGCTAACTATGGCTACACCTTC	CASSPANYGYTF
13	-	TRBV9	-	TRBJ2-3	TGTGCCAGCAGCGTAGCTAGTACAGATACGCAGTATTTT	CASSVASTDTQYF
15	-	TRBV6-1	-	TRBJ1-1	TGTGCCAGCAGTATCGTTGGGGGGGCGAACACTGAAGCTTTCTTT	CASSIVGGANTEAFF
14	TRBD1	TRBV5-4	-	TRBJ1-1	TGTGCCAGCAGCATTGGACAGGGGAACACTGAAGCTTTCTTT	CASSIGQGNTEAFF
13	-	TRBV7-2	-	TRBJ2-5	TGTGCCAGCAGCTTAAGTAGCCTGGAGACCCAGTACTTC	CASSLSSLETQYF
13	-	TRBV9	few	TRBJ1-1	TGTGCCAGCAATCGAGGCGGTGGCACTGAAGCTTTCTTT	CASNRGGGTEAFF
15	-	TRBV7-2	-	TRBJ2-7	TGTGCCAGCAGCGTATCCTTTGACAGATCCTACGAGCAGTACTTC	CASSVSFDRSYEQYF
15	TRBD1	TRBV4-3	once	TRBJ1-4	TGCGCCAGCAGCCAACTCTTCCGGGACAGTGAAAAACTGTTTTTT	CASSQLFRDSEKLFF
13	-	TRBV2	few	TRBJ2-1	TGTGCCAGCAGTGCCGCGGGCTTCAATGAGCAGTTCTTC	CASSAAGFNEQFF
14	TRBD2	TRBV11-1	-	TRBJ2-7	TGTGCCAGCAGCCCCCCTAGCGGGGGGTACGAGCAGTACTTC	CASSPPSGGYEQYF
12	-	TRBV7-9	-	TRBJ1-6	TGTGCCAGCAGCTTAGAGGTTAGCACCCTCCACTTT	CASSLEVSTLHF